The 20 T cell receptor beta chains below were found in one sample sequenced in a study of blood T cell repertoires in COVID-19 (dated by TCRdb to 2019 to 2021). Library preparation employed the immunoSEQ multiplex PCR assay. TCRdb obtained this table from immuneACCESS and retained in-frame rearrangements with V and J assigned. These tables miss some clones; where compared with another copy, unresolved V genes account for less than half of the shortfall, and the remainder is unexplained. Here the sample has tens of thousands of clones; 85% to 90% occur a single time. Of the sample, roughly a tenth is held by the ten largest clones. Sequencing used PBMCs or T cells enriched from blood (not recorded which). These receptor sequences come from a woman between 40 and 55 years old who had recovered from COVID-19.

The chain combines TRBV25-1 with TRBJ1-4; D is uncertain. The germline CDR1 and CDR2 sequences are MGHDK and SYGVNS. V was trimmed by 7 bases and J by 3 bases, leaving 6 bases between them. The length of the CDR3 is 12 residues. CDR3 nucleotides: TGTGCCAGCAACTCGGCTAATGAAAAACTGTTTTTT. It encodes CASNSANEKLFF.

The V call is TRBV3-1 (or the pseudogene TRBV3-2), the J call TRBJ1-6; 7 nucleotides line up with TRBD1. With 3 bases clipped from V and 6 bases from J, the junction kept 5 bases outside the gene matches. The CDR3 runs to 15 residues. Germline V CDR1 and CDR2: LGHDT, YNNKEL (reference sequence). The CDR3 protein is CASSQRGQRNSPLHF. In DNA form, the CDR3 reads TGTGCCAGCAGCCAGAGGGGACAGCGTAATTCACCCCTCCACTTT.

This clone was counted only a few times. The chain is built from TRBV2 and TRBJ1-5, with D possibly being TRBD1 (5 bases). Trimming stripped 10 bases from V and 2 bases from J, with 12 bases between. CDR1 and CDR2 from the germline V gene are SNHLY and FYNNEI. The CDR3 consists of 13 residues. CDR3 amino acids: CATRRGGNQPQHF. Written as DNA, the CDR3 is TGTGCCACAAGGCGGGGGGGCAATCAGCCCCAGCATTTT.

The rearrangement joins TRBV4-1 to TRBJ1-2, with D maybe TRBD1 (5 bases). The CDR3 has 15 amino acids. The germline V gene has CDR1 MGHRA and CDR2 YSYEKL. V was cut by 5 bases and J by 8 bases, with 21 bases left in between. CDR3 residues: CASSAGGDRSRGYTF. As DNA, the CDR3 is TGCGCCAGCAGCGCGGGGGGGGATAGGTCTAGGGGCTACACCTTC.

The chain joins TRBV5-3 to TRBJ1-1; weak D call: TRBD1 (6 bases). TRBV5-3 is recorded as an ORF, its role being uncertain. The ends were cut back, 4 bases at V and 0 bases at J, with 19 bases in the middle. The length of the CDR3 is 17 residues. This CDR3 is CARSPGLGGDMNTEAFF. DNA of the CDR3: TGTGCCAGAAGCCCGGGGCTCGGGGGGGACATGAACACTGAAGCTTTCTTT.

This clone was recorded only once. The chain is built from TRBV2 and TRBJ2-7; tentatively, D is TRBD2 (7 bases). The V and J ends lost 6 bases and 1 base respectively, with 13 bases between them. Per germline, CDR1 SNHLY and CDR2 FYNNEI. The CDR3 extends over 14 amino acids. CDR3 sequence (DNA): TGTGCCAGCAGGCAAGGGGGGGCATCCTACGAGCAGTACTTC. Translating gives CASRQGGASYEQYF. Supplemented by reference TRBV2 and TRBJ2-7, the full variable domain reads EPEVTQTPSHQVTQMGQEVILRCVPISNHLYFYWYRQILGQKVEFLVSFYNNEISEKSEIFDDQFSVERPDGSNFTLKIRSTKLEDSAMYFCASRQGGASYEQYFGPGTRLTVT.

The CDR3 is CASSPEGLIPYGYTF. CDR3 sequence (DNA): TGTGCCAGTAGTCCAGAGGGACTGATCCCCTATGGCTACACCTTC. This chain uses TRBV19 with TRBJ1-2; D is perhaps TRBD1 (5 bases). The germline V and J ends were trimmed by 5 bases and 4 bases, with 17 bases remaining between them. Germline-derived CDR1 and CDR2 are LNHDA and SQIVND (reference sequence). CDR3 size: 15 residues.

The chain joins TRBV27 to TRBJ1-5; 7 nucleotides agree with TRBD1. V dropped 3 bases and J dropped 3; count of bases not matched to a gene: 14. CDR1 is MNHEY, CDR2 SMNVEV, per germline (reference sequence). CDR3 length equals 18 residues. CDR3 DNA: TGTGCCAGCAGTTTTTACCGAAACTTGGGACAGAACAATCAGCCCCAGCATTTT. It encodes CASSFYRNLGQNNQPQHF.

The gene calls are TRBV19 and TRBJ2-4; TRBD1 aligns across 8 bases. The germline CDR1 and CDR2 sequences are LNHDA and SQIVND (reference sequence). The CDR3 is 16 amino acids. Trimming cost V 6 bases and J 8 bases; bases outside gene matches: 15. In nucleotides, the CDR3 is TGTGCCAGTAGCTATCCCGGTTCCGGGACAGGTTACATTCAGTACTTC. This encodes CASSYPGSGTGYIQYF. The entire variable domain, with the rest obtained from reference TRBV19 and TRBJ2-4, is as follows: DGGITQSPKYLFRKEGQNVTLSCEQNLNHDAMYWYRQDPGQGLRLIYYSQIVNDFQKGDIAEGYSVSREKKESFPLTVTSAQKNPTAFYLCASSYPGSGTGYIQYFGAGTRLSVL.

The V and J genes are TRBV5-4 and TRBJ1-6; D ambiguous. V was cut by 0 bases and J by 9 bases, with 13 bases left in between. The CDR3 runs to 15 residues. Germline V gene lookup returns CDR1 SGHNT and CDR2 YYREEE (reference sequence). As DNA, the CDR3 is TGTGCCAGCAGCTTGGCAGGTGACCAAATTTCACCCCTCCACTTT. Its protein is CASSLAGDQISPLHF.

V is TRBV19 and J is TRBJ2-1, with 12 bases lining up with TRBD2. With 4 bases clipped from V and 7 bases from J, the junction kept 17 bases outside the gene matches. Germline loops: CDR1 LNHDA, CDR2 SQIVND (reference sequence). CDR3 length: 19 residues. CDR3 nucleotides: TGTGCCAGTAGTACCACCCCAAGGCGACTAGCGGGGGACAAAAATGAGCAGTTCTTC. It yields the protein CASSTTPRRLAGDKNEQFF.

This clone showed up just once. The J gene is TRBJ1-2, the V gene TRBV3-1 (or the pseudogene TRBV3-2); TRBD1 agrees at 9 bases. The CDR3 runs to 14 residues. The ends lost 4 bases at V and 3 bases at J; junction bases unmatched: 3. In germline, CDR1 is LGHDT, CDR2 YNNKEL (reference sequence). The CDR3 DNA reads TGTGCCAGCAGCCCTCGGACAGGGGACTATGGCTACACCTTC. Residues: CASSPRTGDYGYTF.

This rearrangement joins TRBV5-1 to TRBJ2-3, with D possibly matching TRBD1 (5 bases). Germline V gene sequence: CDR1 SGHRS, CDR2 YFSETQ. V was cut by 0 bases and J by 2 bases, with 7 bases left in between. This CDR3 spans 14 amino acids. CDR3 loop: CASSLGQPTDTQYF. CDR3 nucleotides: TGCGCCAGCAGCTTGGGACAGCCCACAGATACGCAGTATTTT.

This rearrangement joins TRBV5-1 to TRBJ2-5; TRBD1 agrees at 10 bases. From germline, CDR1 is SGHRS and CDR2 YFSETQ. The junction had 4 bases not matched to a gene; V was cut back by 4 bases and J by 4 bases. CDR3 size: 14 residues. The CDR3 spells CASSPGDRGETQYF. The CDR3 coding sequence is TGCGCCAGCAGCCCAGGGGACAGGGGAGAGACCCAGTACTTC.

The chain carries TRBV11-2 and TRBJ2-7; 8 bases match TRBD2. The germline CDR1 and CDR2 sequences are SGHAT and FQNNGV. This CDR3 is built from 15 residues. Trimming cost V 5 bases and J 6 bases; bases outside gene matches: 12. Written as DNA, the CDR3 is TGTGCCAGCAGCCCACAGCGGGGGCCTACCGGCGAGCAGTACTTC. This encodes CASSPQRGPTGEQYF.

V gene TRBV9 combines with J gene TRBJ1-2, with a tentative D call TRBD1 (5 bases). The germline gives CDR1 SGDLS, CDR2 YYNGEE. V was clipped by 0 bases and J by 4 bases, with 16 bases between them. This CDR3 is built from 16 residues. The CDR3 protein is CASSVDPWGGSYGYTF. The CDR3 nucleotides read TGTGCCAGCAGCGTAGACCCTTGGGGGGGTTCCTATGGCTACACCTTC.

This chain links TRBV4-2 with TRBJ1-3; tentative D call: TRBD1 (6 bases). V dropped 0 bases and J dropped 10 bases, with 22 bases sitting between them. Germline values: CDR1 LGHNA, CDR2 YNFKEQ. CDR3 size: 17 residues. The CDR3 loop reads CASSQDAVSGGAGTIYF. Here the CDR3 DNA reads TGTGCCAGCAGCCAAGACGCCGTATCTGGGGGCGCCGGTACCATATATTTT.

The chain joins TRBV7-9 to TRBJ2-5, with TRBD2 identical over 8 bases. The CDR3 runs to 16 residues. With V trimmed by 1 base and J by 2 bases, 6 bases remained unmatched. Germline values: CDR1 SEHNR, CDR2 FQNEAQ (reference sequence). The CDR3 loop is CASSLGLAGIQETQYF. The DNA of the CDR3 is TGTGCCAGCAGCTTAGGTTTAGCGGGGATTCAAGAGACCCAGTACTTC.

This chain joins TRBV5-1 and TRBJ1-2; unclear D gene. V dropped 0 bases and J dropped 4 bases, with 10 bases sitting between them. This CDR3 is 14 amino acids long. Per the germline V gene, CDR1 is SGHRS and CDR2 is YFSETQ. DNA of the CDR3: TGCGCCAGCAGCTTGGATGGAGAACCCTATGGCTACACCTTC. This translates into CASSLDGEPYGYTF.

CDR3 coding DNA: TGTGCCAGCTCACCACCGAACGAGGAGACCCAGTACTTC. Amino acids: CASSPPNEETQYF. This sequence joins TRBV18 and TRBJ2-5, with D unclear. The CDR3 consists of 13 residues. V shed 0 bases and J shed 5 bases, with 7 bases lying between them. Germline V lookup: CDR1 KGHSH, CDR2 LQKENI.